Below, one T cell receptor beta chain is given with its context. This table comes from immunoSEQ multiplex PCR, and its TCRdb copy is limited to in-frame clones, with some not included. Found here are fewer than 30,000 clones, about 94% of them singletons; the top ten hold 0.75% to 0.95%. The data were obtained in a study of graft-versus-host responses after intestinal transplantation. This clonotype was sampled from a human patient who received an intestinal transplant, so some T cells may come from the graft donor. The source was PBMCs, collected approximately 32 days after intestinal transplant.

CDR3 region: CAWSVGQGYEQYF. The DNA of the CDR3 is TGTGCCTGGAGTGTGGGACAGGGGTACGAGCAGTACTTC. This sequence joins TRBV30 and TRBJ2-7, with 10 bases identical to TRBD1. The CDR3 runs to 13 residues. V lost 0 bases and J lost 4; bases outside the gene matches: 0. The germline CDR1 and CDR2 sequences are GTSNPN and SVGIG (reference sequence).